Here is one TCR beta chain with its context. Its cognate antigen is unknown. The record originates from a study of T cell responses to AZD1222 COVID-19 vaccine. Study information: Analysis merged second doses at about 4 or about 12 weeks. Whole-study results and caveats: Repertoires were obtained only post-peak T cell response. Females outnumbered males among donors, who were mostly white British; clonal diversity was possibly underestimated. The study identified only five to seven AZD1222 recipients as seropositive at baseline.

Using immunoSEQ multiplex PCR, the repertoire was profiled, and TCRdb retains in-frame clones only, with some absent. This table has over 110,000 clones, about 90% appearing once. The V segment lost 11 bases and the J segment 4 bases; nucleotides outside the gene matches: 15. This CDR3 has 16 amino acids. Germline CDR1 is MDHEN and CDR2 is SYDVKM. The chain uses TRBV28 and TRBJ2-7; 12 nucleotides agree with TRBD2. The clonotype originates from an adult in good health. The specimen comprised peripheral blood, sampled on day 0 of AZD1222 vaccination. The DNA for the CDR3 is TGTGCCGGAGGAGACAAGAGGACTAGCGGGATTTACGAGCAGTACTTC. This codes for CAGGDKRTSGIYEQYF.